A single sample gave rise to the 23 T cell receptor beta chains below, sequenced in a study of blood T cell repertoires in COVID-19 (dated by TCRdb to the early 2020s). The library was generated by the immunoSEQ multiplex PCR assay. TCRdb limited this immuneACCESS table to in-frame rearrangements with V and J called. A share of clones is missing; checked studies link under half to unresolved V genes, and the rest is unexplained. This sample has 250,000 to 300,000 clones in its table, and roughly nine tenths of those were observed once. The ten biggest clones cover roughly 1.2% of the sample. Sequencing was done on a sample of PBMCs or T cells enriched from blood (not recorded which). The source is a human donor in a cohort exposed to, infected with or recovered from COVID-19 (not recorded which). The donor label of this sample is uncertain.

The V call is TRBV6-5, the J call TRBJ2-2; 8 positions match TRBD1. Germline-derived CDR1 and CDR2 are MNHEY and SVGAGI. The CDR3 is 15 amino acids. The J segment lost 2 bases and the V segment lost 7 bases, leaving 6 bases of the junction unmatched. As DNA, the CDR3 is TGTGCCAGCAAAAGGACAGGGTTAAACACCGGGGAGCTGTTTTTT. Translated, it gives CASKRTGLNTGELFF.

J is TRBJ1-6 and V is TRBV5-1; tentatively, D is TRBD1 (6 bases). Trimming pared 4 bases from V and 8 bases from J, leaving 13 bases between. The germline CDR1 and CDR2 sequences are SGHRS and YFSETQ. The CDR3 is made up of 14 amino acids. The CDR3 sequence: CASSPGDRDSPLHF. The DNA of the CDR3 is TGCGCCAGCAGCCCAGGGGACCGGGATTCACCCCTCCACTTT. Full variable domain (outside the CDR3, taken from reference TRBV5-1 and TRBJ1-6): KAGVTQTPRYLIKTRGQQVTLSCSPISGHRSVSWYQQTPGQGLQFLFEYFSETQRNKGNFPGRFSGRQFSNSRSEMNVSTLELGDSALYLCASSPGDRDSPLHFGNGTRLTVT.

This sequence joins TRBV5-4 and TRBJ1-1; D ambiguous. Trimming left V 0 bases short and J 4 bases short, with 7 bases between. The germline V gene has CDR1 SGHNT and CDR2 YYREEE (reference sequence). There are 13 residues in the CDR3. The CDR3 DNA reads TGTGCCAGCAGCTTGGTTGCCGGCACTGAAGCTTTCTTT. It codes for CASSLVAGTEAFF.

The chain is built from TRBV4-3 and TRBJ2-7; tentative D call: TRBD1 (6 bases). The germline V gene encodes CDR1 LGHNA and CDR2 YSLEER. Trimming took off 0 bases at V and 4 bases at J, with 13 bases between the two ends. This CDR3 contains 15 residues. The CDR3: CASSQDDRRSYEQYF. DNA of the CDR3: TGCGCCAGCAGCCAAGACGACAGGCGAAGTTACGAGCAGTACTTC.

The chain recombines TRBV15 with TRBJ1-5; TRBD1 aligns across 9 bases. After removal of 5 bases from V and 2 bases from J, the junction contained 4 bases not matched to a gene. This CDR3 region has 15 residues. Germline CDR1 and CDR2: LNHNV and YYDKDF (reference sequence). The CDR3 DNA reads TGTGCCACCAGCTCTGACAGGGGGGGCAATCAGCCCCAGCATTTT. The encoded protein is CATSSDRGGNQPQHF. Full variable domain (rest looked up from reference TRBV15 and TRBJ1-5): DAMVIQNPRYQVTQFGKPVTLSCSQTLNHNVMYWYQQKSSQAPKLLFHYYDKDFNNEADTPDNFQSRRPNTSFCFLDIRSPGLGDTAMYLCATSSDRGGNQPQHFGDGTRLSIL.

Of note for this clone: Its ends do not fully match the called genes, so a read error is possible. CDR3 sequence: CASSLTFSLAGAVEYGQYF. As DNA, the CDR3 is TGTGCCAGCAGCTTAACTTTCTCCCTAGCGGGGGCCGTAGAGTACGGGCAGTACTTC. This chain links TRBV7-8 with TRBJ2-7; 10 nucleotides agree with TRBD2. CDR1 SGHVS and CDR2 FQNEAQ come from the germline V gene. The CDR3 is 19 amino acids.

In its sample, this clone was seen once. The chain recombines TRBV6-5 with TRBJ1-1; 7 bases map to TRBD1. Per germline, CDR1 MNHEY and CDR2 SVGAGI. The CDR3 contains 13 residues. After removal of 7 bases from V and 6 bases from J, the junction contained 8 bases not matched to a gene. CDR3 DNA sequence: TGTGCCAGCACCCCTAGAGGACAGGCTGAAGCTTTCTTT. Residues: CASTPRGQAEAFF.

The chain uses TRBV13 and TRBJ1-2; 7 bases are shared with TRBD1. J gave up 6 bases and V 1 base, and 2 bases lay outside the gene matches. Germline V CDR1 and CDR2: PRHDT, FYEKMQ (reference sequence). CDR3 length: 13 residues. The CDR3 is CASSLDRGDGYTF. CDR3 in DNA: TGTGCCAGCAGCTTAGACAGGGGCGATGGCTACACCTTC.

The chain uses TRBV6-1 and TRBJ2-1, with 14 bases fitting TRBD2. Trimming took 3 bases from V and 7 from J; bases not matched to a gene: 2. The CDR3 is made up of 15 amino acids. Germline V gives CDR1 MNHNS, CDR2 SASEGT. CDR3 loop: CASSETSGGVNEQFF. As DNA, the CDR3 is TGTGCCAGCAGTGAGACTAGCGGGGGGGTGAATGAGCAGTTCTTC.

This chain links TRBV5-1 with TRBJ2-5; TRBD2 aligns across 10 bases. Germline CDR1 is SGHRS and CDR2 is YFSETQ. The J segment lost 2 bases and the V segment lost 4 bases, leaving 2 bases of the junction unmatched. The CDR3 runs to 14 residues. The CDR3 DNA follows: TGCGCCAGCAGCCGAGCGGGGGGGCAAGAGACCCAGTACTTC. This encodes CASSRAGGQETQYF.

V gene TRBV19 combines with J gene TRBJ1-1; maybe TRBD1 (5 bases). This CDR3 is 15 amino acids long. Germline V lookup: CDR1 LNHDA, CDR2 SQIVND (reference sequence). V lost 5 bases and J lost 1, with 14 bases in between. CDR3 sequence: CASSPQGLGNTEAFF. The CDR3 region has the DNA TGTGCCAGTAGTCCGCAGGGACTTGGGAACACTGAAGCTTTCTTT.

This sequence joins TRBV24-1 and TRBJ1-1; 7 bases are a match to TRBD1. This CDR3 contains 18 residues. Trimming took 3 bases from V and 0 from J; bases not matched to a gene: 12. Per germline, CDR1 KGHDR and CDR2 SFDVKD. The CDR3 spells CATSDTGTEISMNTEAFF. CDR3 bases: TGTGCCACCAGTGATACAGGGACAGAGATTTCTATGAACACTGAAGCTTTCTTT.

This clone was recorded a few times. The chain is built from TRBV24-1 and TRBJ1-1; 11 bases fit TRBD1. Germline values: CDR1 KGHDR, CDR2 SFDVKD. V dropped 4 bases and J dropped 10; count of bases not matched to a gene: 7. CDR3 size: 14 residues. The DNA for the CDR3 is TGTGCCACCAGTGACCCTGGGACAGGGGGGAGAGCTTTCTTT. Protein product: CATSDPGTGGRAFF.

The chain links TRBV4-1 to TRBJ1-2; D unresolved. Trimming stripped 3 bases from V and 4 bases from J, with 9 bases between. The CDR3 contains 13 residues. The V gene's germline CDR1 is MGHRA and CDR2 YSYEKL. The CDR3 spells CASSHLFTYGYTF. CDR3 DNA sequence: TGCGCCAGCAGCCACCTATTCACCTATGGCTACACCTTC.

The chain is built from TRBV5-1 and TRBJ2-6; D unclear. V was cut by 4 bases and J by 0 bases, with 8 bases left in between. Looked up from germline, CDR1 is SGHRS and CDR2 is YFSETQ. This CDR3 is 15 amino acids long. CDR3 residues: CASSSRFSGANVLTF. The CDR3 nucleotides read TGCGCCAGCAGCAGTCGGTTCTCTGGGGCCAACGTCCTGACTTTC.

The chain recombines TRBV7-2 with TRBJ2-3; D perhaps matches TRBD1 (6 bases). Between the trimmed V and J ends, which lost 7 bases and 4 bases, there was a span of 18 bases. This CDR3 region has 15 residues. Germline V gene data show CDR1 as SGHTA and CDR2 as FQGNSA. CDR3 loop: CASTLGGRLSDTQYF. The CDR3 DNA reads as TGTGCCAGCACGTTAGGGGGACGATTGTCAGATACGCAGTATTTT.

The rearrangement joins TRBV6-1 to TRBJ2-7, with D tentatively TRBD1 (6 bases). The length of the CDR3 is 16 residues. Germline CDR1 and CDR2: MNHNS and SASEGT. Trimming left V 2 bases short and J 3 bases short, with 17 bases between. The CDR3 loop reads CASSERPAGVVYEQYF. The CDR3 DNA follows: TGTGCCAGCAGTGAACGGCCAGCAGGGGTAGTCTACGAGCAGTACTTC.

In nucleotides, the CDR3 is TGTGCCAGCTCACCAAGTTGGGACACACGGTCGAAGGCCTCCTACGAGCAGTACTTC. Its translation: CASSPSWDTRSKASYEQYF. The chain carries TRBV18 and TRBJ2-7, with a weak D call TRBD1 (6 bases). V was shortened by 2 bases and J by 0 bases, with 23 bases between the two germline ends. Germline V lookup: CDR1 KGHSH, CDR2 LQKENI. This CDR3 comprises 19 residues. Filled out from reference TRBV18 and TRBJ2-7, the complete variable domain reads NAGVMQNPRHLVRRRGQEARLRCSPMKGHSHVYWYRQLPEEGLKFMVYLQKENIIDESGMPKERFSAEFPKEGPSILRIQQVVRGDSAAYFCASSPSWDTRSKASYEQYFGPGTRLTVT.

This rearrangement joins TRBV3-1 (or the pseudogene TRBV3-2) to TRBJ2-1; the match to TRBD2 covers 7 bases. This CDR3 is built from 16 residues. Germline V gene data show CDR1 as LGHDT and CDR2 as YNNKEL (reference sequence). Unmatched junction bases numbered 9, after V lost 4 bases and J lost 3 bases. The DNA for the CDR3 is TGTGCCAGCAGCCCGGCGCGGCGGGGGAGCTACAATGAGCAGTTCTTC. Protein product: CASSPARRGSYNEQFF.

V gene TRBV6-4 combines with J gene TRBJ1-2, with a weak D call TRBD1 (6 bases). V lost 5 bases and J lost 2, with 9 bases in between. The CDR3 is 13 residues long. Looked up from germline, CDR1 is MRHNA and CDR2 is SNTAGT. CDR3 sequence reads: CASSPGTNYGYTF. CDR3 DNA: TGTGCCAGCAGTCCCGGGACAAACTATGGCTACACCTTC.

The V call is TRBV20-1, the J call TRBJ2-5; the match to TRBD2 covers 9 bases. This CDR3 spans 15 amino acids. After removal of 3 bases from V and 5 bases from J, the junction contained 10 bases not matched to a gene. Germline V gene lookup returns CDR1 DFQATT and CDR2 SNEGSKA (reference sequence). CDR3 bases: TGCAGTGCTAGTCTCTGGCGGGGGGGCCGCGAGACCCAGTACTTC. Protein product: CSASLWRGGRETQYF.

This clone occurred once. V is TRBV2 and J is TRBJ1-2; D remains unclear. The CDR3 consists of 14 residues. Trimming took 4 bases from V and 6 from J, leaving 15 bases between them. The V gene's germline CDR1 is SNHLY and CDR2 FYNNEI. DNA for the CDR3: TGTGCCAGCAGTGGAAACGCCGGGGTGGATGGCTACACCTTC. Its protein is CASSGNAGVDGYTF.

The V gene is TRBV19, the J gene TRBJ1-5, with 12 bases aligning to TRBD1. Germline CDR1 and CDR2: LNHDA and SQIVND (reference sequence). V lost 5 bases to trimming and J lost 3 bases; unmatched junction nucleotides: 5. The CDR3 covers 16 residues. CDR3 sequence: CASSDRDRGPNQPQHF. CDR3 bases: TGTGCCAGTAGTGACCGGGACAGGGGGCCCAATCAGCCCCAGCATTTT. Drawing the rest from reference TRBV19 and TRBJ1-5, the complete variable domain is DGGITQSPKYLFRKEGQNVTLSCEQNLNHDAMYWYRQDPGQGLRLIYYSQIVNDFQKGDIAEGYSVSREKKESFPLTVTSAQKNPTAFYLCASSDRDRGPNQPQHFGDGTRLSIL.